This T cell receptor beta chain was captured by sequencing in a study of STAT5B mutations in CD4+ large granular lymphocyte leukemia. Whole-study context: The CDR3 'QG' motif was associated with a particular HLA allele among healthy donors.

Germline CDR1 reads MDHEN; CDR2 reads SYDVKM. This CDR3 is 14 amino acids long. Sequencing was at survey level. TCRdb keeps only in-frame clones here, not all; method: immunoSEQ multiplex PCR. The sample carries 20,000 to 30,000 clones, around 86% recorded once. The specimen was CD4+ T cells from blood buffy coats. The chain has TRBV28 and TRBJ2-5; the match to TRBD2 covers 9 bases. The receptor was isolated from a human donor in good health. The CDR3 region has the DNA TGTGCGGCGGCGGGAGGGGGGCAGAGAGAGACCCAGTACTTC. Its translation is CAAAGGGQRETQYF.